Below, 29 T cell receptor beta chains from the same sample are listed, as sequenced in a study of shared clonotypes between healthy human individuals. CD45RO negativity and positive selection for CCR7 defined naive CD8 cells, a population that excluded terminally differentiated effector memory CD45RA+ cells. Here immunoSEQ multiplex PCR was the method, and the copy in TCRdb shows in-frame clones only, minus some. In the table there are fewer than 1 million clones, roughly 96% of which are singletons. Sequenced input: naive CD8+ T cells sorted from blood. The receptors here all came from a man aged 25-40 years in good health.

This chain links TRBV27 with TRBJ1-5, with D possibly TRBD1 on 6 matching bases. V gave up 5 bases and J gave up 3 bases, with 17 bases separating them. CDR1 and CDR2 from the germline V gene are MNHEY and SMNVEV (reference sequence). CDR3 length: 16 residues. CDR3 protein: CASSQIRTAYNQPQHF. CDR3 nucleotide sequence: TGTGCCAGCAGTCAAATCCGGACAGCCTACAATCAGCCCCAGCATTTT.

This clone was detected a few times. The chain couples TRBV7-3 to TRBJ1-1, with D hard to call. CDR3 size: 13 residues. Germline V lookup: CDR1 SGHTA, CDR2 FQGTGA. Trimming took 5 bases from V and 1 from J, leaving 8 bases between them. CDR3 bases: TGTGCCAGCAGCCCAACCGGGAACACTGAAGCTTTCTTT. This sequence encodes CASSPTGNTEAFF. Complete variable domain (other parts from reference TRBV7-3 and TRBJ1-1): GAGVSQTPSNKVTEKGKYVELRCDPISGHTALYWYRQSLGQGPEFLIYFQGTGAADDSGLPNDRFFAVRPEGSVSTLKIQRTERGDSAVYLCASSPTGNTEAFFGQGTRLTVV.

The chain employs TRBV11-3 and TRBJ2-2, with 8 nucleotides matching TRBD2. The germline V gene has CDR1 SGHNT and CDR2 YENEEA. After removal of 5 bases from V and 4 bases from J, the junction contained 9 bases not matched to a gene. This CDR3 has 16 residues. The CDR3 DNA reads TGTGCCAGCAGCCGAAGCGGGAGATTAGGCACCGGGGAGCTGTTTTTT. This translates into CASSRSGRLGTGELFF.

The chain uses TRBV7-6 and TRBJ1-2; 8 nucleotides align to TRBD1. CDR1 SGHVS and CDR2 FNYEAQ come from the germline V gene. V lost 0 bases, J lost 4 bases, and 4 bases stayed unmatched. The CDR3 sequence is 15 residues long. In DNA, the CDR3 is TGTGCCAGCAGCTTAGCGGGACAGGACCGCTATGGCTACACCTTC. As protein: CASSLAGQDRYGYTF.

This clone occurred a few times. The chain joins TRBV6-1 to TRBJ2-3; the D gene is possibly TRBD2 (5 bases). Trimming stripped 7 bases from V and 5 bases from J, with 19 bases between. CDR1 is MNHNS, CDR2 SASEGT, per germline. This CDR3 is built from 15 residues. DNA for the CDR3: TGTGCCAGCACGCCGGACGGGGTCCGGAAAGATACGCAGTATTTT. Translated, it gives CASTPDGVRKDTQYF.

The CDR3 reads CASSPGGASYEQYF. CDR3 nucleotides: TGTGCCAGCAGCCCCGGGGGGGCATCCTACGAGCAGTACTTC. The chain combines TRBV5-6 with TRBJ2-7, with TRBD2 matching over 8 bases. After removal of 4 bases from V and 1 base from J, the junction contained 4 bases not matched to a gene. Germline V CDR1 and CDR2: SGHDT, YYEEEE. CDR3 size: 14 residues.

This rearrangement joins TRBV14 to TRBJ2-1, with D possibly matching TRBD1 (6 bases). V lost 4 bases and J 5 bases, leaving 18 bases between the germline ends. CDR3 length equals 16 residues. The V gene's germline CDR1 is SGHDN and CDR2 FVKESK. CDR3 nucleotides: TGTGCCAGCAGCCCTACAGGGACCCAACCGGACAATGAGCAGTTCTTC. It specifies CASSPTGTQPDNEQFF.

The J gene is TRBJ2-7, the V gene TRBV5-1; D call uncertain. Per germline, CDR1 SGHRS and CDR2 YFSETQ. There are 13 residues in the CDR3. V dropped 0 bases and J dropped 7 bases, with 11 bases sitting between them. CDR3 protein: CASSLGPTDEQYF. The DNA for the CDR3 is TGCGCCAGCAGCTTGGGACCCACAGATGAGCAGTACTTC.

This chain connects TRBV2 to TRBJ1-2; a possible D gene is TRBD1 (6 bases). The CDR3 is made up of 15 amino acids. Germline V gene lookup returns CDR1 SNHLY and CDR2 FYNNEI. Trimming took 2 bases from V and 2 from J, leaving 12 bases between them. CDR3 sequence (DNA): TGTGCCAGCAGTGAATGGGGGGGCCAGAACTATGGCTACACCTTC. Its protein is CASSEWGGQNYGYTF. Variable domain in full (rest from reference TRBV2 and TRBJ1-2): EPEVTQTPSHQVTQMGQEVILRCVPISNHLYFYWYRQILGQKVEFLVSFYNNEISEKSEIFDDQFSVERPDGSNFTLKIRSTKLEDSAMYFCASSEWGGQNYGYTFGSGTRLTVV.

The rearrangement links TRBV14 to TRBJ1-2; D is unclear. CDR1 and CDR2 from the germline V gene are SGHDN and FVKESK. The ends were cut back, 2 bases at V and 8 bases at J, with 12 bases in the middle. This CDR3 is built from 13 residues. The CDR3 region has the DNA TGTGCCAGCAGCCAAATCACCCCGGGGGGCTACACCTTC. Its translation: CASSQITPGGYTF.

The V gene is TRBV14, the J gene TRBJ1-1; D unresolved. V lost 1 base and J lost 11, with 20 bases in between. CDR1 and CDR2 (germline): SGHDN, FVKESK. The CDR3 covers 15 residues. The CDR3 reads CASSQGFGQNLSAFF. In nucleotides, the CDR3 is TGTGCCAGCAGCCAAGGGTTTGGGCAGAACCTTAGTGCTTTCTTT.

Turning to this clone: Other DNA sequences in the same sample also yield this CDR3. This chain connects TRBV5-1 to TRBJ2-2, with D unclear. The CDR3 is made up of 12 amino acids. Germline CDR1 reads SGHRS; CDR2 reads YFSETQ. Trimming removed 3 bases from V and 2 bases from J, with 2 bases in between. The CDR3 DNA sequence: TGCGCCAGCAGCTCTAACACCGGGGAGCTGTTTTTT. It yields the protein CASSSNTGELFF.

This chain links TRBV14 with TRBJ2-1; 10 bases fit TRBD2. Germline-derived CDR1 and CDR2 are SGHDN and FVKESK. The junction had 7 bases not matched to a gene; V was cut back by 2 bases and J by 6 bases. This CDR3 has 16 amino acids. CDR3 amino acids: CASSQIGTSDSNEQFF. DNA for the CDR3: TGTGCCAGCAGCCAAATTGGGACTAGCGATAGCAATGAGCAGTTCTTC.

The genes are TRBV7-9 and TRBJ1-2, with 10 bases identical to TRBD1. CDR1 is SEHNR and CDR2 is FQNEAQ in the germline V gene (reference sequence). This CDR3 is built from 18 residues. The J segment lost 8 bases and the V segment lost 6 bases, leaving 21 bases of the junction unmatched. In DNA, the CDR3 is TGTGCCAGCAGTTTACCCCGGGACAGGGGCGACTCGAAGCGGGGCTACACCTTC. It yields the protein CASSLPRDRGDSKRGYTF.

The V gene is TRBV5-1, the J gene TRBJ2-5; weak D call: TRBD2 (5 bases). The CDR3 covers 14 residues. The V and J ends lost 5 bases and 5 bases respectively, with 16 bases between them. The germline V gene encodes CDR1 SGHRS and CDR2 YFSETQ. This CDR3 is CASSSGTGFETQYF. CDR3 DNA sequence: TGCGCCAGCAGTTCGGGAACGGGTTTTGAGACCCAGTACTTC.

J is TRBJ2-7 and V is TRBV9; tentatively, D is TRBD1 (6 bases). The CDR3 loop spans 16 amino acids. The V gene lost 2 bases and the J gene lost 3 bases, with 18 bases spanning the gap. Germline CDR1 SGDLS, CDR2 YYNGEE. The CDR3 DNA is TGTGCCAGCAGCGTGGCCGGGGACATTCCCGTCTACGAGCAGTACTTC. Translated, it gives CASSVAGDIPVYEQYF. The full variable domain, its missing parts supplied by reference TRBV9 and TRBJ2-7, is DSGVTQTPKHLITATGQRVTLRCSPRSGDLSVYWYQQSLDQGLQFLIQYYNGEERAKGNILERFSAQQFPDLHSELNLSSLELGDSALYFCASSVAGDIPVYEQYFGPGTRLTVT.

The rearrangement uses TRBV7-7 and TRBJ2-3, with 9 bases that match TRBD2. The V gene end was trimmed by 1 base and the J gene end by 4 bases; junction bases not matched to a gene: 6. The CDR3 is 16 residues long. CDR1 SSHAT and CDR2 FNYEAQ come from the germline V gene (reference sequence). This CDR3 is CASSLEVAGVADTQYF. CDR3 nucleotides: TGTGCCAGCAGCTTAGAGGTAGCGGGAGTGGCAGATACGCAGTATTTT.

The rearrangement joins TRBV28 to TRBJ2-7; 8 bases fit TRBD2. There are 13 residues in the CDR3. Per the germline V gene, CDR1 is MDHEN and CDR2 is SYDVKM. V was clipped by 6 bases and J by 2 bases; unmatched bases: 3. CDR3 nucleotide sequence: TGTGCCAGCAGCCGGGAGGGGACCTACGAGCAGTACTTC. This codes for CASSREGTYEQYF.

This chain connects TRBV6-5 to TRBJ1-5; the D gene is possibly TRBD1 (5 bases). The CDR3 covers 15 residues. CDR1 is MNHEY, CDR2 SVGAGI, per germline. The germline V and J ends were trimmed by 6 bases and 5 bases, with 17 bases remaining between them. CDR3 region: CASSLLFGGDQPQHF. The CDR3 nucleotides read TGTGCCAGCAGCCTACTTTTCGGGGGGGATCAGCCCCAGCATTTT.

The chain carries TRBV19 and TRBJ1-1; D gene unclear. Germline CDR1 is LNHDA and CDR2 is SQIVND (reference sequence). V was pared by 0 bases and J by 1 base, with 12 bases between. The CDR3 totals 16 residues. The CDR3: CASSIDDGGKNTEAFF. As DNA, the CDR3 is TGTGCCAGTAGTATAGACGACGGTGGTAAGAACACTGAAGCTTTCTTT. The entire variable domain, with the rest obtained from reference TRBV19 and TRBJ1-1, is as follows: DGGITQSPKYLFRKEGQNVTLSCEQNLNHDAMYWYRQDPGQGLRLIYYSQIVNDFQKGDIAEGYSVSREKKESFPLTVTSAQKNPTAFYLCASSIDDGGKNTEAFFGQGTRLTVV.

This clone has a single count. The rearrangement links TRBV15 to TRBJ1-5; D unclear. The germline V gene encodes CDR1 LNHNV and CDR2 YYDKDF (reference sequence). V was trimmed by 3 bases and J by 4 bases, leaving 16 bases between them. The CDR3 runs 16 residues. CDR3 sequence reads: CATSSERLDRNQPQHF. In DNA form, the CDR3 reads TGTGCCACCAGCAGTGAACGTCTGGACCGAAATCAGCCCCAGCATTTT. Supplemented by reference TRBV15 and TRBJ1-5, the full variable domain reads DAMVIQNPRYQVTQFGKPVTLSCSQTLNHNVMYWYQQKSSQAPKLLFHYYDKDFNNEADTPDNFQSRRPNTSFCFLDIRSPGLGDTAMYLCATSSERLDRNQPQHFGDGTRLSIL.

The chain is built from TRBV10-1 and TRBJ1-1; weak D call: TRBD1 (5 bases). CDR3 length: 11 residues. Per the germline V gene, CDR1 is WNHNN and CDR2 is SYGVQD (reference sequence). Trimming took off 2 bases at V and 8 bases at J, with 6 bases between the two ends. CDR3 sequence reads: CASSEGGEAFF. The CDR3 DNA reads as TGCGCCAGCAGTGAGGGGGGAGAAGCTTTCTTT.

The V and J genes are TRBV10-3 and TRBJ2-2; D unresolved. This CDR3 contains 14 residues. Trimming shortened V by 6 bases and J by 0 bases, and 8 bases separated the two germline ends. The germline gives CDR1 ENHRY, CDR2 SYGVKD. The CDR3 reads CAISEYTNTGELFF. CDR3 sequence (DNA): TGTGCCATCAGCGAATACACGAACACCGGGGAGCTGTTTTTT.

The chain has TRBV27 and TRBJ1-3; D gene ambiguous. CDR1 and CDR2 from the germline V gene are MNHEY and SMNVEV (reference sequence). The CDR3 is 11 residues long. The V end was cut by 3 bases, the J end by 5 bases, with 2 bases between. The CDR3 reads CASSFRNTIYF. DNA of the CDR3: TGTGCCAGCAGTTTTAGAAACACCATATATTTT.

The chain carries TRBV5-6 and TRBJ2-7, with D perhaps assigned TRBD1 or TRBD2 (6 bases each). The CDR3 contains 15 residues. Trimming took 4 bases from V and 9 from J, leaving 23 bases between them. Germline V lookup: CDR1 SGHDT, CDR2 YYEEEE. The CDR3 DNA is TGTGCCAGCAGCCAGGACGGGGGCGTCCTACGAGGGCAGTACTTC. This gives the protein CASSQDGGVLRGQYF.

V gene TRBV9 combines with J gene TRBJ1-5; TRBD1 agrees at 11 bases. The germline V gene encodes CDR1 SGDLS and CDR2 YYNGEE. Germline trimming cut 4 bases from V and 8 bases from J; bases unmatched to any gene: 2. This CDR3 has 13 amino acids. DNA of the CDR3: TGTGCCAGCAGCCAGGGACAGGGGGAGCCCCAGCATTTT. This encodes CASSQGQGEPQHF.

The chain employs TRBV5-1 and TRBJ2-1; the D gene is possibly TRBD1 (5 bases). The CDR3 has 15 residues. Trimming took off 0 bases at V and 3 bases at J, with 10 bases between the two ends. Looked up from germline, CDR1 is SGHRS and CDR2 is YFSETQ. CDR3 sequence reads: CASSLDGHHYNEQFF. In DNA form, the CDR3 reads TGCGCCAGCAGCTTGGACGGACACCACTACAATGAGCAGTTCTTC.

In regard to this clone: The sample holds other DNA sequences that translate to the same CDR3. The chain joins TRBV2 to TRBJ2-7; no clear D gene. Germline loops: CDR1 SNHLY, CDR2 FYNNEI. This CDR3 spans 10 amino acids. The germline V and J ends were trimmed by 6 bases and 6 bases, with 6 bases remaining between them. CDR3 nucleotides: TGTGCCAGCAGGGGTTCCGAGCAGTACTTC. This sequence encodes CASRGSEQYF.

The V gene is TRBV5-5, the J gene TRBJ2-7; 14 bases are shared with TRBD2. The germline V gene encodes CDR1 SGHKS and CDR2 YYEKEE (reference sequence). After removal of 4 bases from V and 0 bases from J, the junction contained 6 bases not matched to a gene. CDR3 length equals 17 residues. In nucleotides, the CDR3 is TGTGCCAGCAGCCCCCTGGGACTAGCGGGGGACTCCTACGAGCAGTACTTC. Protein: CASSPLGLAGDSYEQYF.